These T cell receptor beta chains were read from a single sample in a study of blood T cells in healthy people across ages. MiXCR, applied by TCRdb to the 5' RACE reads, yields one record per CDR3 protein. The sample holds over 1.5 million distinct CDR3 sequences, roughly 49% seen once. Sequencing input: blood. The receptors here all came from a middle-aged woman in good health. Each CDR3 is given with its conserved first and last residue. A D gene is named only where the DNA matches it firmly. Where a row states a size, it is once, few, many or the class of an expanded clone; other rows omit it.

-	-	TRBJ1-2	TRBV20-1	TGCAGTGCGACGGCCGTCGGTGGCTACACCTTC	CSATAVGGYTF
-	TRBD2	TRBJ2-5	TRBV5-1	TGCGCCAGCAGCTTGAAACGGGGGGGCAGAGAGACCCAGTACTTC	CASSLKRGGRETQYF
-	-	TRBJ2-7	TRBV6-6	TGTGCCAGCAGTTACCCTAGCAGGTACGAGCAGTACTTC	CASSYPSRYEQYF
once	TRBD1	TRBJ2-7	TRBV28	TGTGCCAGCAGTCCCTATGGACAGGTTCCCTACGAGCAGTACTTC	CASSPYGQVPYEQYF
-	-	TRBJ2-7	TRBV27	TGTGCCAGCAGTCCTCGGAAAGGGGGCGAGCAGTACTTC	CASSPRKGGEQYF
-	-	TRBJ1-1	TRBV6-5	TGTGCCAGCAGTGCCGCGTGGGGGACTGAAGCTTTCTTT	CASSAAWGTEAFF
-	TRBD1	TRBJ2-3	TRBV3-1	TGTGCCAGCAGCCTCTCCGGACAGGGTTGGGTTACGCAGTATTTT	CASSLSGQGWVTQYF
many	TRBD2	TRBJ2-3	TRBV5-1	TGCGCCAGCAGCTGGAGCGGGGGGGAAAAAGATACGCAGTATTTT	CASSWSGGEKDTQYF
few	TRBD2	TRBJ2-5	TRBV7-9	TGTGCCAGCAGTTCCAAAGCGGGGGGCCTCCAAGAGACCCAGTACTTC	CASSSKAGGLQETQYF
few	-	TRBJ1-4	TRBV5-1	TGCGCCAGCAGCTTGGCTGACGGTTTGAATGAAAAACTGTTTTTT	CASSLADGLNEKLFF
-	TRBD2	TRBJ2-7	TRBV24-1	TGTGCCACCAGTGATTATCGGGGGGGACACTACGAGCAGTACTTC	CATSDYRGGHYEQYF
-	-	TRBJ2-7	TRBV12-3/TRBV12-4	TGTGCCAGCAGTAGGACGGAAAACTACGAGCAGTACTTC	CASSRTENYEQYF
-	-	TRBJ2-5	TRBV7-2	TGTGCCAGCAGCACAGCTGGGGCGGGGGAGACCCAGTACTTC	CASSTAGAGETQYF
-	-	TRBJ2-1	TRBV2	TGTGCCAGCAGTGACTTCCCAGGCTGGAATGAGCAGTTCTTC	CASSDFPGWNEQFF
-	-	TRBJ2-6	TRBV19	TGTGCCAGTAGTATCACCCCCTCTGGGGCCAACGTCCTGACTTTC	CASSITPSGANVLTF
-	TRBD2	TRBJ2-1	TRBV12-3/TRBV12-4	TGTGCCAGCAGTCTCCCACCGGGACTAGCGGGGGGTTACAATGAGCAGTTCTTC	CASSLPPGLAGGYNEQFF
-	-	TRBJ1-4	TRBV20-1	TGCAGTGCTGGGACGTCTAATGAAAAACTGTTTTTT	CSAGTSNEKLFF
few	TRBD1	TRBJ1-5	TRBV18	TGTGCCAGCTCACACGACAGGGCAGGCAATCAGCCCCAGCATTTT	CASSHDRAGNQPQHF
-	-	TRBJ1-5	TRBV7-9	TGTGCCAGCAGCGGGGAAGGCAGATATAGCAATCAGCCCCAGCATTTT	CASSGEGRYSNQPQHF
few	TRBD1	TRBJ2-5	TRBV7-9	TGTGCCAGCAGCCTCGGACAGGGACGGCAGACCCAGTACTTC	CASSLGQGRQTQYF
few	-	TRBJ2-3	TRBV12-5	TGTGCTAGTGGATGCACAGATACGCAGTATTTT	CASGCTDTQYF
few	TRBD2	TRBJ2-3	TRBV4-3	TGCGCCAGCAGCCACTCTAGCGGGGTTGGCACAGATACGCAGTATTTT	CASSHSSGVGTDTQYF
-	TRBD1	TRBJ1-4	TRBV5-6	TGTGCCAGCAGCCCCCCGCGGACAGGGTTTAATGAAAAACTGTTTTTT	CASSPPRTGFNEKLFF
few	TRBD1	TRBJ2-1	TRBV5-1	TGCGCCAGCAGCTTGGTTACAGGGGATTTGGGTGAGCAGTTCTTC	CASSLVTGDLGEQFF
few	-	TRBJ2-6	TRBV12-3/TRBV12-4	TGTGCCAGCAGTCCCTATACAGTGGGGGCCAACGTCCTGACTTTC	CASSPYTVGANVLTF
few	-	TRBJ2-3	TRBV20-1	TGCAGTGCTAGAGATTCGGCCCGAAACACAGATACGCAGTATTTT	CSARDSARNTDTQYF
few	-	TRBJ2-1	TRBV11-3	TGTGCCAGCAGCCGATTGCCGAATGAGCAGTTCTTC	CASSRLPNEQFF
-	TRBD1	TRBJ2-7	TRBV15	TGTGCCGCAGGCAGGGACAGGGGATCCGAGCAGTACTTC	CAAGRDRGSEQYF
-	-	TRBJ2-1	TRBV28	TGTGCCAGCAGCAAAACACCGAACAATGAGCAGTTCTTC	CASSKTPNNEQFF
many	TRBD2	TRBJ2-5	TRBV9	TGTGCCAGCAGGCCAACTAGGGGAGGGTACCAAGAGACCCAGTACTTC	CASRPTRGGYQETQYF
-	-	TRBJ2-4	TRBV7-2	TGTGCCAGCAGCTTAGGGAACATTCAGGACTTC	CASSLGNIQDF
-	-	TRBJ2-3	TRBV5-5	TGTGCCAGCAGCTTGGTGGTCGGAGGTGATGTGGCAGATACGCAGTATTTT	CASSLVVGGDVADTQYF
-	TRBD1	TRBJ1-1	TRBV27	TGTGCCAGCAGGGACAGGGCGGCCACTGAAGCTTTCTTT	CASRDRAATEAFF
-	TRBD1	TRBJ2-7	TRBV10-3	TGTGCCATCGGTGAGGCGGCAGGGGGACACGAGCAGTACTTC	CAIGEAAGGHEQYF
-	-	TRBJ2-1	TRBV15	TGTGCCACCAGCAGAGATCTCCAGCCGGATGAGCAGTTCTTC	CATSRDLQPDEQFF
-	TRBD2	TRBJ2-1	TRBV29-1	TGCAGCGTTATAGCGGGGGGCAGCTACAATGAGCGGTTCTTC	CSVIAGGSYNERFF
-	TRBD2	TRBJ2-7	TRBV10-2	TGCGCCAGCAGTGGCAGCGGGGGGGCCGTCAATGAGCAGTACTTC	CASSGSGGAVNEQYF
-	-	TRBJ2-7	TRBV28	TGTGCCAGCAGTCCTCAGGGTTCGGGGACCTACGAGCAGTACTTC	CASSPQGSGTYEQYF
few	TRBD2	TRBJ2-3	TRBV28	TGTGCCAGCACTCGGGGGGGCACAGATACGCAGTATTTT	CASTRGGTDTQYF
-	TRBD1	TRBJ1-5	TRBV20-1	TGCAGTGCTAGAGATGTCAGGGGGAAGAGTAATCAGCCCCAGCATTTT	CSARDVRGKSNQPQHF
-	-	TRBJ2-7	TRBV6-6	TGTGCCAGCAGCCAGGGGCGGGTCTACGAGCAGTACTTC	CASSQGRVYEQYF
-	TRBD1	TRBJ1-2	TRBV27	TGTGCCAGCAGGACGGACAGGGGGCGTTTGGCGTACACCTTC	CASRTDRGRLAYTF
-	-	TRBJ2-7	TRBV6-4	TGTGCCAGCAGTGACAGGGGGAGATTGGGTGAGCAGTACTTC	CASSDRGRLGEQYF
-	-	TRBJ2-7	TRBV6-1	TGTGCCAGCAGTGAAGCTGGTAGGGGCCCTTCGAGCTCCTACGAGCAGTACTTC	CASSEAGRGPSSSYEQYF
-	-	TRBJ2-7	TRBV20-1	TGCAGTGCTCCTCCAGGGGTCTACTCCTACGAGCAGTACTTC	CSAPPGVYSYEQYF
-	-	TRBJ1-2	TRBV28	TGTGCCAGCAAGGACACGGGAAACTATGGCTACACCTTC	CASKDTGNYGYTF
-	-	TRBJ1-5	TRBV27	TGTGCCAGCAGTTTAACGGCAGGGCTAAAAAATAGCAATCAGCCCCAGCATTTT	CASSLTAGLKNSNQPQHF
-	-	TRBJ2-7	TRBV11-2	TGTGCCAGCAGCTTAGTACCGCCTTACTACGAGCAGTACTTC	CASSLVPPYYEQYF
once	-	TRBJ1-2	TRBV15	TGTGCCACCAGCAGAGAAACTTTTAACTATGGCTACACCTTC	CATSRETFNYGYTF